This T cell receptor beta chain is from a study of regulatory T cells in long-lasting Graves disease. Indicated time point: newly diagnosed GD, antithyroid drugs for less than 3 months. Extracted PBMC RNA gave rise to the TCR library. This clonotype was detected ten times or more. This CDR3 spans 15 amino acids. V shed 7 bases, J shed 5 bases, and the junction held 12 bases outside the gene matches. Germline CDR1 and CDR2: SEHNR and FQNEAQ (reference sequence). Arm-PCR of CDR3 regions and iRepertoire HTBI primers were used to build TCR beta libraries. MiXCR, run by TCRdb on the multiplex PCR reads, gives a single entry per CDR3 protein. Here the sample spans 250,000 to 300,000 distinct CDR3 sequences, under 20% being singletons. This sample also appeared in a second study, on T cells in Graves' hyperthyroidism and ophthalmopathy.

The chain recombines TRBV7-9 with TRBJ2-5; 8 bases are a match to TRBD2. The starting material was peripheral blood mononuclear cells (PBMCs), obtained at new diagnosis, from a patient treated with antithyroid drugs. The TCR originated in a woman aged 30 to 39 with Graves disease. In DNA form, the CDR3 reads TGTGCCAGCACCCCGGGGGGGGGCATTAAGGAGACCCAGTACTTC. This encodes CASTPGGGIKETQYF. Variable domain in full (rest from reference TRBV7-9 and TRBJ2-5): DTGVSQNPRHKITKRGQNVTFRCDPISEHNRLYWYRQTLGQGPEFLTYFQNEAQLEKSRLLSDRFSAERPKGSFSTLEIQRTEQGDSAMYLCASTPGGGIKETQYFGPGTRLLVL.